These 28 T cell receptor beta chains originate from one sample sequenced in a study of blood T cell repertoires in COVID-19. TCRdb keeps only in-frame clones here, not all; method: immunoSEQ multiplex PCR. The sample lists 100,000 or so clones; roughly four fifths were seen once. Specimen: peripheral blood. Receptors were obtained from a man aged 45-65 years with active or convalescent COVID-19.

The chain carries TRBV10-1 and TRBJ2-1; 9 bases map to TRBD2. Germline values: CDR1 WNHNN, CDR2 SYGVQD (reference sequence). V dropped 1 base and J dropped 6; count of bases not matched to a gene: 7. The CDR3 covers 16 residues. This chain's CDR3 is CASSELAGARLNEQFF. For the CDR3, the DNA is TGCGCCAGCAGTGAGTTAGCGGGGGCCCGTCTCAATGAGCAGTTCTTC.

This chain joins TRBV5-1 and TRBJ1-6; 10 nucleotides agree with TRBD1. This CDR3 spans 14 amino acids. Trimming removed 4 bases from V and 7 bases from J; junction bases left unmatched: 2. Germline loops: CDR1 SGHRS, CDR2 YFSETQ. The CDR3 spells CASSPGQGNSPLHF. The CDR3 DNA is TGCGCCAGCAGCCCGGGACAGGGGAATTCACCCCTCCACTTT.

As for this clone: Other nucleotide sequences in the sample specify the same CDR3. V and J are TRBV5-1 and TRBJ2-3; unclear D gene. The CDR3 runs to 12 residues. V lost 3 bases and J 2 bases, leaving 4 bases between the germline ends. Germline CDR1 SGHRS, CDR2 YFSETQ. Here the CDR3 DNA reads TGCGCCAGCAGCTCTAACACAGATACGCAGTATTTT. This sequence encodes CASSSNTDTQYF. The full variable domain, its missing parts supplied by reference TRBV5-1 and TRBJ2-3, is KAGVTQTPRYLIKTRGQQVTLSCSPISGHRSVSWYQQTPGQGLQFLFEYFSETQRNKGNFPGRFSGRQFSNSRSEMNVSTLELGDSALYLCASSSNTDTQYFGPGTRLTVL.

This clone has a single count. This chain connects TRBV4-1 to TRBJ2-1; 8 bases match TRBD2. In germline, CDR1 is MGHRA, CDR2 YSYEKL. Germline trimming cut 1 base from V and 5 bases from J; bases unmatched to any gene: 10. The CDR3 sequence is 17 residues long. CDR3: CASSQAPGAGGHNEQFF. DNA for the CDR3: TGCGCCAGCAGCCAAGCTCCCGGGGCGGGGGGTCACAATGAGCAGTTCTTC.

This sequence joins TRBV6-5 and TRBJ2-2; D uncertain. The CDR3 is 12 residues long. Germline assignment: CDR1 MNHEY and CDR2 SVGAGI. V lost 4 bases, J lost 2 bases, and 2 bases lay in between. The CDR3 sequence is CASSSNTGELFF. The CDR3 DNA follows: TGTGCCAGCAGTTCTAACACCGGGGAGCTGTTTTTT.

The chain employs TRBV4-1 and TRBJ1-5; TRBD1 matches 7 bases. Looked up from germline, CDR1 is MGHRA and CDR2 is YSYEKL. V lost 3 bases to trimming and J lost 3 bases; unmatched junction nucleotides: 11. The CDR3 contains 17 residues. The CDR3 here is CASSQGLGQLINQPQHF. DNA for the CDR3: TGCGCCAGCAGCCAGGGTTTGGGACAGCTTATCAATCAGCCCCAGCATTTT.

This chain links TRBV6-5 with TRBJ1-2; 7 bases line up with TRBD1. V gave up 7 bases and J gave up 6 bases; unmatched junction bases: 8. Germline CDR1 MNHEY, CDR2 SVGAGI. This CDR3 has 13 residues. The CDR3 sequence: CASTRDREDGYTF. Here the CDR3 DNA reads TGTGCCAGCACCCGAGACAGGGAGGATGGCTACACCTTC.

The chain joins TRBV20-1 to TRBJ1-3; unclear D gene. The CDR3 consists of 11 residues. Germline V lookup: CDR1 DFQATT, CDR2 SNEGSKA (reference sequence). V lost 0 bases to trimming and J lost 7 bases, with 4 bases between them. In DNA form, the CDR3 reads TGCAGTGCTAGAGATCCGAACACCATATATTTT. It is translated as CSARDPNTIYF.

CDR3 sequence (DNA): TGTGCCAGCAGTTACTCCGATGACGCGGGCACTGAAGCTTTCTTT. Amino acid sequence: CASSYSDDAGTEAFF. The chain joins TRBV6-5 to TRBJ1-1; D is unresolved. V was cut by 0 bases and J by 4 bases, with 12 bases left in between. The germline CDR1 and CDR2 sequences are MNHEY and SVGAGI. This CDR3 spans 15 amino acids.

CDR3 sequence: CAISAGLATYEQYF. CDR3 nucleotides: TGTGCCATCAGTGCGGGACTAGCGACGTACGAGCAGTACTTC. This chain uses TRBV10-3 with TRBJ2-7, with TRBD2 identical over 10 bases. Germline CDR1 is ENHRY and CDR2 is SYGVKD. After removal of 4 bases from V and 4 bases from J, the junction contained 4 bases not matched to a gene. This CDR3 region has 14 residues.

This chain connects TRBV2 to TRBJ2-3; D may be TRBD1 (5 bases). The germline V and J ends were trimmed by 3 bases and 4 bases, with 8 bases remaining between them. The CDR3 is 13 amino acids. Germline values: CDR1 SNHLY, CDR2 FYNNEI. The CDR3 DNA reads TGTGCCAGCAGTGATGGGGCCGCAGATACGCAGTATTTT. It specifies CASSDGAADTQYF. Complete variable domain (other parts from reference TRBV2 and TRBJ2-3): EPEVTQTPSHQVTQMGQEVILRCVPISNHLYFYWYRQILGQKVEFLVSFYNNEISEKSEIFDDQFSVERPDGSNFTLKIRSTKLEDSAMYFCASSDGAADTQYFGPGTRLTVL.

This clone was counted a few times. The chain has TRBV4-3 and TRBJ2-5; 9 bases agree with TRBD1. The CDR3 totals 18 residues. Looked up from germline, CDR1 is LGHNA and CDR2 is YSLEER. Unmatched junction bases numbered 15, after V lost 0 bases and J lost 7 bases. CDR3 protein: CASSQELAHTGGGGTQYF. DNA for the CDR3: TGCGCCAGCAGCCAAGAACTCGCCCATACAGGGGGCGGTGGGACCCAGTACTTC.

The gene calls are TRBV2 and TRBJ1-4; D is unresolved. The CDR3 runs 14 residues. Trimming shortened V by 3 bases and J by 4 bases, and 9 bases separated the two germline ends. Germline CDR1 SNHLY, CDR2 FYNNEI. The CDR3 loop is CASSDSRFNEKLFF. The CDR3 bases are TGTGCCAGCAGTGACTCTAGGTTTAATGAAAAACTGTTTTTT.

The chain recombines TRBV5-1 with TRBJ1-5, with TRBD1 as a possible D gene (5 bases). The germline gives CDR1 SGHRS, CDR2 YFSETQ. Deletions cut 2 bases from V and 1 base from J, with 10 bases between. CDR3 size: 15 residues. The CDR3 nucleotides are TGCGCCAGCAGCTTTGGAGGGGAGAGCAATCAGCCCCAGCATTTT. It codes for CASSFGGESNQPQHF.

The V call is TRBV6-6, the J call TRBJ2-2; TRBD1 agrees at 7 bases. The junction had 9 bases not matched to a gene; V was cut back by 8 bases and J by 0 bases. Germline CDR1 and CDR2: MNHNY and SVGAGI (reference sequence). The CDR3 is 16 amino acids. In nucleotides, the CDR3 is TGTGCCAGCCATCTGCACAGGGGACCGAACACCGGGGAGCTGTTTTTT. The encoded protein is CASHLHRGPNTGELFF.

The chain joins TRBV28 to TRBJ1-4; 8 bases align to TRBD1. CDR3 length equals 14 residues. V lost 6 bases to trimming and J lost 7 bases; unmatched junction nucleotides: 7. In germline, CDR1 is MDHEN, CDR2 SYDVKM. The CDR3 nucleotides are TGTGCCAGCAGGAAACAGGGGGAGGTTGAAAAACTGTTTTTT. Translating it yields CASRKQGEVEKLFF.

The genes are TRBV20-1 and TRBJ1-1; no definite D call. The CDR3 runs to 11 residues. Germline lookup yields CDR1 DFQATT and CDR2 SNEGSKA (reference sequence). CDR3 coding DNA: TGCGGCATCGGGAGAGGGAAGGAGGCTTTCTTT. Residues: CGIGRGKEAFF.

V usage is TRBV28 and J usage is TRBJ2-3; 10 positions agree with TRBD2. The germline gives CDR1 MDHEN, CDR2 SYDVKM. CDR3 length equals 16 residues. V trimming: 2 bases; J trimming: 6 bases; junction bases outside the gene matches: 8. This chain's CDR3 is CASSLGLAGAGDTQYF. DNA of the CDR3: TGTGCCAGCAGTTTAGGGCTAGCGGGGGCCGGGGATACGCAGTATTTT.

The rearrangement joins TRBV5-1 to TRBJ2-5; 8 bases map to TRBD2. Germline V CDR1 and CDR2: SGHRS, YFSETQ. The V segment lost 5 bases and the J segment 4 bases; nucleotides outside the gene matches: 19. The CDR3 extends over 18 amino acids. CDR3 sequence (DNA): TGCGCCAGCAGATCAACGGGGGGGCCGCTATTTCGGGGAGAGACCCAGTACTTC. The encoded protein is CASRSTGGPLFRGETQYF.

The chain couples TRBV24-1 to TRBJ1-5, with D perhaps TRBD1 (6 bases). CDR1 is KGHDR, CDR2 SFDVKD, per germline. V was shortened by 1 base and J by 9 bases, with 12 bases between the two germline ends. This CDR3 comprises 14 residues. The chain's CDR3 is CATSDFSGGGPQHF. CDR3 bases: TGTGCCACCAGTGATTTTTCGGGAGGGGGGCCCCAGCATTTT.

The rearrangement joins TRBV3-1 (or the pseudogene TRBV3-2) to TRBJ2-7, with 7 bases aligning to TRBD2. Germline V lookup: CDR1 LGHDT, CDR2 YNNKEL (reference sequence). This CDR3 comprises 12 residues. J was trimmed by 7 bases and V by 3 bases; bases with no gene match: 3. For the CDR3, the DNA is TGTGCCAGCAGCCAGGGAGGGGTTGAGCAGTACGTC. Its protein product is CASSQGGVEQYV.

This sequence joins TRBV6-5 and TRBJ2-1; maybe TRBD1 (6 bases). V was cut by 7 bases and J by 8 bases, with 21 bases left in between. CDR1 MNHEY and CDR2 SVGAGI come from the germline V gene. The CDR3 is 15 residues long. The CDR3: CASTKRDTRRDEQFF. Here the CDR3 DNA reads TGTGCCAGCACCAAACGGGACACGCGGCGCGATGAGCAGTTCTTC.

The V and J genes are TRBV11-3 and TRBJ2-2; TRBD1 matches at 9 bases. Trimming at V came to 5 bases and at J to 1 base, leaving 5 bases not matched to a gene. The CDR3 contains 16 residues. The V gene's germline CDR1 is SGHNT and CDR2 YENEEA. The CDR3 DNA follows: TGTGCCAGCAGCCCCCGGGACAGGGTGAACACCGGGGAGCTGTTTTTT. It translates to CASSPRDRVNTGELFF.

The chain is built from TRBV29-1 and TRBJ2-3; 7 bases fit TRBD2. From germline, CDR1 is SQVTM and CDR2 ANQGSEA. The CDR3 loop spans 14 amino acids. The junction had 9 bases not matched to a gene; V was cut back by 5 bases and J by 4 bases. The CDR3 bases are TGCAGCGTTATCCGGGGGGTAAGAGCAGATACGCAGTATTTT. This translates into CSVIRGVRADTQYF.

The J gene is TRBJ1-3, the V gene TRBV2; possibly TRBD1 for D (5 bases). Germline V lookup: CDR1 SNHLY, CDR2 FYNNEI. The CDR3 runs 14 residues. Deletions cut 4 bases from V and 6 bases from J, with 13 bases between. The CDR3 here is CASSAWKGPNTIYF. CDR3 sequence (DNA): TGTGCCAGCAGTGCTTGGAAGGGGCCAAACACCATATATTTT.

This chain links TRBV6-1 with TRBJ2-2; the match to TRBD1 covers 11 bases. The CDR3 extends over 16 amino acids. Trimming at V came to 2 bases and at J to 7 bases, leaving 6 bases not matched to a gene. Germline CDR1 and CDR2: MNHNS and SASEGT. The CDR3 spells CASSELGQGAIGELFF. The DNA of the CDR3 is TGTGCCAGCAGTGAATTAGGACAGGGGGCGATCGGGGAGCTGTTTTTT.

The J gene is TRBJ1-2, the V gene TRBV4-3; D not resolved. Trimming pared 0 bases from V and 2 bases from J, leaving 7 bases between. Germline CDR1 LGHNA, CDR2 YSLEER. The CDR3 is 14 amino acids. The CDR3 here is CASSQDTGNYGYTF. For the CDR3, the DNA is TGCGCCAGCAGCCAAGATACGGGGAACTATGGCTACACCTTC.

In this sample, this clone turned up a few times. This sequence joins TRBV7-9 and TRBJ2-6; 7 nucleotides agree with TRBD1. Per germline, CDR1 SEHNR and CDR2 FQNEAQ (reference sequence). J lost 0 bases, V lost 5 bases, and 7 bases had no gene match. The CDR3 has 17 residues. CDR3 residues: CASSPRTGLSGANVLTF. The DNA of the CDR3 is TGTGCCAGCAGCCCCCGGACAGGACTCTCTGGGGCCAACGTCCTGACTTTC.